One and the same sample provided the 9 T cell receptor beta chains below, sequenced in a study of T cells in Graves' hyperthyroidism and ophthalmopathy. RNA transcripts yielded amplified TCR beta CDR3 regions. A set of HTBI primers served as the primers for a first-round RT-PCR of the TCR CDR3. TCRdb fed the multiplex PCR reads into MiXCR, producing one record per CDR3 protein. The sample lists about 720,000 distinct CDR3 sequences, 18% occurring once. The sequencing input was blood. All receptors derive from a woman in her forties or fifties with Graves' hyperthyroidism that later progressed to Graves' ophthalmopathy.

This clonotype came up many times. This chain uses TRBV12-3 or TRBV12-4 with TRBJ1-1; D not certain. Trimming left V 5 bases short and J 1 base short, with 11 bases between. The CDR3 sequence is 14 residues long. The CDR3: CASSASDGNTEAFF. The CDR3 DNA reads TGTGCCAGCAGTGCATCCGACGGGAACACTGAAGCTTTCTTT.

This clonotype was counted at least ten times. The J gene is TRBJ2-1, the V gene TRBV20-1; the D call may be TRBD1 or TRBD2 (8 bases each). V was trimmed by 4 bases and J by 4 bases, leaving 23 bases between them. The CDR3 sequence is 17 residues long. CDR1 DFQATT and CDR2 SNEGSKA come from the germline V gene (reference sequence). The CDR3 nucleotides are TGCAGTGCTACGGGGGGGTTCGGGACAGGACTTTACAATGAGCAGTTCTTC. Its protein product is CSATGGFGTGLYNEQFF.

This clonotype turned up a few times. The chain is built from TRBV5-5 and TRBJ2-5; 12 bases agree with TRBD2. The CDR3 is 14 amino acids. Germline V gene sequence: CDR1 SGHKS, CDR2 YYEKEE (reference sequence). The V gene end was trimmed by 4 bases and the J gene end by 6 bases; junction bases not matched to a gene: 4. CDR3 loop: CASSTSGGTKTQYF. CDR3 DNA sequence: TGTGCCAGCAGCACTAGCGGGGGGACTAAGACCCAGTACTTC.

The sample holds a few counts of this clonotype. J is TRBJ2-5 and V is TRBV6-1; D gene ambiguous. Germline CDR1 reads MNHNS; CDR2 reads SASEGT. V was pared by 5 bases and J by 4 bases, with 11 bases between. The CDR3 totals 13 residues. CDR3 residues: CASSPDPGETQYF. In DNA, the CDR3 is TGTGCCAGCAGTCCGGACCCGGGAGAGACCCAGTACTTC.

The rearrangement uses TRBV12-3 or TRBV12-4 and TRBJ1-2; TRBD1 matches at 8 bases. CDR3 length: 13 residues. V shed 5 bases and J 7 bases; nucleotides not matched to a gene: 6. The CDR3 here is CASSKRTGSGYTF. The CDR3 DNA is TGTGCCAGCAGTAAAAGGACAGGGTCTGGCTACACCTTC.

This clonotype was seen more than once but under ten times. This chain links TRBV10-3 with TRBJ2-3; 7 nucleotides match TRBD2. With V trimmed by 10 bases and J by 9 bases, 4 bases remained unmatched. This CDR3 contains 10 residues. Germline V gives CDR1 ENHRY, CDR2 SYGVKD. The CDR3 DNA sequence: TGTGCCACCCGGGGGGAGACGCAGTATTTT. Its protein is CATRGETQYF.

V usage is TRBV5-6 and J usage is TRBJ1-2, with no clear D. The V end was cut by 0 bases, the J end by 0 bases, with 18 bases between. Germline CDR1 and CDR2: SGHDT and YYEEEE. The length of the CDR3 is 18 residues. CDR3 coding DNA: TGTGCCAGCAGCTTGGGCGGCCCAACACTTAGGACTAACTATGGCTACACCTTC. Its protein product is CASSLGGPTLRTNYGYTF.

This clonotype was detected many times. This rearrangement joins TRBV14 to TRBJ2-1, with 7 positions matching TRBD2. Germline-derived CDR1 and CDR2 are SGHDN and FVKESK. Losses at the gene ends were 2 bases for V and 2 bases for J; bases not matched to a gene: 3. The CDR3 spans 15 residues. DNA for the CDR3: TGTGCCAGCAGCCAACGGGGAGGGCCCTACAATGAGCAGTTCTTC. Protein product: CASSQRGGPYNEQFF.

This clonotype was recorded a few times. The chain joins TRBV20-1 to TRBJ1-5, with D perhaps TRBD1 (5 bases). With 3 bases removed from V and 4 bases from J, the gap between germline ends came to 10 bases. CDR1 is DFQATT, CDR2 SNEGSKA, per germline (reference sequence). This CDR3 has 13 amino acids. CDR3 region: CSASVPGNQPQHF. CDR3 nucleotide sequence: TGCAGTGCTAGTGTTCCAGGGAATCAGCCCCAGCATTTT.